These 16 T cell receptor beta chains originate from one sample sequenced in a study of blood T cell repertoires in COVID-19. Measured with immunoSEQ multiplex PCR; TCRdb has only the in-frame clones, and not every one. The profile shows roughly 200,000 clones, around 90% of them singletons. Sequencing was carried out using PBMCs or T cells enriched from blood (not recorded which). These TCRs come from a man aged 25-40 years in a cohort exposed to, infected with or recovered from COVID-19 (not recorded which).

V gene TRBV18 combines with J gene TRBJ2-7, with TRBD1 matching over 8 bases. The CDR3 has 12 amino acids. V lost 4 bases to trimming and J lost 4 bases; unmatched junction nucleotides: 0. Germline V gene sequence: CDR1 KGHSH, CDR2 LQKENI. The CDR3 DNA is TGTGCCAGCTCACGACAGGGGTACGAGCAGTACTTC. Its protein is CASSRQGYEQYF.

The chain joins TRBV5-4 to TRBJ2-1; 7 bases line up with TRBD1. The V and J ends lost 3 bases and 9 bases, in that order; junction bases with no gene match: 6. The germline gives CDR1 SGHNT, CDR2 YYREEE (reference sequence). This CDR3 has 13 amino acids. CDR3 residues: CASSWGQNSEQFF. The CDR3 bases are TGTGCCAGCAGCTGGGGACAGAACAGTGAGCAGTTCTTC.

V gene TRBV4-2 combines with J gene TRBJ2-5, with unresolved D. Trimming stripped 2 bases from V and 1 base from J, with 14 bases between. Germline-derived CDR1 and CDR2 are LGHNA and YNFKEQ. This CDR3 is 16 amino acids long. The CDR3 DNA sequence: TGTGCCAGCAGCCAACTTAGCCGGAAAGTCCAAGAGACCCAGTACTTC. This codes for CASSQLSRKVQETQYF.

CDR3 sequence (DNA): TGCGCCAGCAGCTTGGGCGGGGGCTCGGCTGAAGCTTTCTTT. As protein: CASSLGGGSAEAFF. V usage is TRBV5-1 and J usage is TRBJ1-1; possibly TRBD1 for D (6 bases). Trimming took off 0 bases at V and 6 bases at J, with 12 bases between the two ends. CDR1 SGHRS and CDR2 YFSETQ come from the germline V gene. This CDR3 region has 14 residues. The full variable domain, rest sourced from reference TRBV5-1 and TRBJ1-1, is KAGVTQTPRYLIKTRGQQVTLSCSPISGHRSVSWYQQTPGQGLQFLFEYFSETQRNKGNFPGRFSGRQFSNSRSEMNVSTLELGDSALYLCASSLGGGSAEAFFGQGTRLTVV.

The CDR3 sequence: CATGEVTGELFF. The CDR3 bases are TGTGCCACCGGGGAGGTCACCGGGGAGCTGTTTTTT. The chain uses TRBV15 and TRBJ2-2; D possibly corresponds to TRBD2 (6 bases). The CDR3 sequence is 12 residues long. Trimming removed 8 bases at V and 4 bases at J, with 8 bases between. Germline CDR1 and CDR2: LNHNV and YYDKDF (reference sequence).

The chain links TRBV6-5 to TRBJ1-1, with a possible D match to TRBD1 (6 bases). Trimming shortened V by 6 bases and J by 0 bases, and 11 bases separated the two germline ends. Germline V gene lookup returns CDR1 MNHEY and CDR2 SVGAGI. This CDR3 comprises 14 residues. The CDR3 DNA reads TGTGCCAGCAGACGGACAGCGATGAACACTGAAGCTTTCTTT. It is translated as CASRRTAMNTEAFF.

The chain recombines TRBV5-4 with TRBJ2-1, with 7 positions matching TRBD1. The V gene's germline CDR1 is SGHNT and CDR2 YYREEE (reference sequence). The CDR3 has 14 residues. The ends lost 3 bases at V and 7 bases at J; junction bases unmatched: 7. The CDR3 DNA reads TGTGCCAGCAGCTGGGGGACAGTGGTAAATGAGCAGTTCTTC. It encodes CASSWGTVVNEQFF.

This chain joins TRBV7-8 and TRBJ2-7; D is ambiguous. Germline values: CDR1 SGHVS, CDR2 FQNEAQ. V was clipped by 2 bases and J by 3 bases, with 20 bases between them. CDR3 size: 17 residues. CDR3 loop: CASSLNGRYSIGYEQYF. CDR3 coding DNA: TGTGCCAGCAGCTTAAACGGCAGGTACTCAATCGGCTACGAGCAGTACTTC.

J is TRBJ2-2 and V is TRBV7-2, with D hard to call. Germline CDR1 SGHTA, CDR2 FQGNSA. V lost 2 bases, J lost 8 bases, and 6 bases lay in between. The CDR3 runs 12 residues. The CDR3 sequence is CASSLNEGELFF. DNA of the CDR3: TGTGCCAGCAGCTTAAACGAGGGGGAGCTGTTTTTT.

The V gene is TRBV5-1, the J gene TRBJ1-2; D may be TRBD1 (6 bases). Between the trimmed V and J ends, which lost 0 bases and 4 bases, there was a span of 19 bases. Germline lookup yields CDR1 SGHRS and CDR2 YFSETQ. CDR3 length: 17 amino acids. The DNA for the CDR3 is TGCGCCAGCAGCTTGGATACAGGGTCCTCATTCTCCTATGGCTACACCTTC. It translates to CASSLDTGSSFSYGYTF.

The gene calls are TRBV11-3 and TRBJ1-4; D gene unclear. Trimming shortened V by 3 bases and J by 13 bases, and 9 bases separated the two germline ends. Germline assignment: CDR1 SGHNT and CDR2 YENEEA. The CDR3 is 11 amino acids. CDR3 protein: CASSLNAGLFF. DNA for the CDR3: TGTGCCAGCAGCTTGAACGCGGGACTGTTTTTT.

The CDR3, as DNA: TGTGCCAGCAGCTTAGTTGAATCGAACGTGGGGAGCTCCTACAATGAGCAGTTCTTC. This gives the protein CASSLVESNVGSSYNEQFF. This sequence joins TRBV7-6 and TRBJ2-1; a weak D match, TRBD2 (5 bases). The germline CDR1 and CDR2 sequences are SGHVS and FNYEAQ. The CDR3 has 19 amino acids. V lost 1 base, J lost 0 bases, and 19 bases lay in between.

V usage is TRBV10-3 and J usage is TRBJ1-1, with a tentative D call TRBD1 (5 bases). Germline loops: CDR1 ENHRY, CDR2 SYGVKD. The length of the CDR3 is 14 residues. V lost 10 bases and J lost 1, with 16 bases in between. The CDR3 nucleotides are TGTGCCACCGGTGGGGCTTCCTCGAACACTGAAGCTTTCTTT. This codes for CATGGASSNTEAFF.

CDR3 in DNA: TGTGCCAGTAGTGTCCCCCTACAGGGGGCCACTAACTACGAGCAGTACTTC. It specifies CASSVPLQGATNYEQYF. The rearrangement links TRBV19 to TRBJ2-7, with TRBD1 matching over 9 bases. V trimming: 5 bases; J trimming: 3 bases; junction bases outside the gene matches: 14. The CDR3 extends over 17 amino acids. Looked up from germline, CDR1 is LNHDA and CDR2 is SQIVND (reference sequence).

V gene TRBV5-1 combines with J gene TRBJ2-5; D is possibly TRBD2 (6 bases). CDR3 size: 13 residues. Germline V gene sequence: CDR1 SGHRS, CDR2 YFSETQ. The germline V and J ends were trimmed by 5 bases and 2 bases, with 10 bases remaining between them. The CDR3 loop reads CASRGGLQETQYF. In DNA form, the CDR3 reads TGCGCCAGCAGGGGGGGTTTACAAGAGACCCAGTACTTC.

A few counts support this clone. The V gene is TRBV7-2, the J gene TRBJ2-1, with TRBD2 identical over 10 bases. The CDR3 contains 16 residues. Trimming at V came to 3 bases and at J to 8 bases, leaving 10 bases not matched to a gene. Per the germline V gene, CDR1 is SGHTA and CDR2 is FQGNSA. The CDR3 region is CASSLFASGSYDEQFF. The CDR3 DNA follows: TGTGCCAGCAGCTTGTTTGCTAGCGGGAGTTACGATGAGCAGTTCTTC.